This T cell receptor (beta chain) was obtained from a study of molecular identifiers for immune sequencing clone quantification. This clonotype has just a few counts. TCRdb called the PCR reads again in MiXCR, with one record for every CDR3 protein. The table records about 500,000 distinct CDR3 sequences, around 23% of them present only once. This TCR derives from a human donor in good health. Some libraries in this study had Jurkat cell RNA spiked in. Sequencing input: naive CD8+ T cells from blood, with Jurkat cell RNA spiked in. Regarding subset: FACS-sorted CD8+CD4-CCR7+CD45RA+ naive T cells.

CDR3 nucleotides: TGTGCCAGCAAATTTCTAGCGGGAGGGGATATTGAGCAGTTCTTC. Translating gives CASKFLAGGDIEQFF. The chain has TRBV6-1 and TRBJ2-1, with 12 nucleotides matching TRBD2. The CDR3 sequence is 15 residues long. V lost 7 bases to trimming and J lost 9 bases; unmatched junction nucleotides: 10. The germline V gene encodes CDR1 MNHNS and CDR2 SASEGT.